These 15 T cell receptor beta chains came from one sample sequenced in a study of shared T cell receptors in the human thymus. This table comes from immunoSEQ multiplex PCR, and its TCRdb copy is limited to in-frame clones, with some not included. The sample records hundreds of thousands of clones, roughly 90% being singletons. This same sample was also part of a study on human thymus T cells.

The sequencing sample was made of thymocytes. The receptors derive from a boy younger than two with a congenital heart defect.

The V gene is TRBV5-1, the J gene TRBJ2-7; TRBD2 matches 13 bases. The ends lost 4 bases at V and 6 bases at J; junction bases unmatched: 4. Germline V lookup: CDR1 SGHRS, CDR2 YFSETQ. CDR3 size: 14 residues. The CDR3 protein is CASSPGLAGFEQYF. CDR3 DNA sequence: TGCGCCAGCAGCCCGGGACTAGCGGGGTTCGAGCAGTACTTC.

This CDR3 is CASSRGASGRYQYGEQYF. The CDR3 DNA sequence: TGTGCCAGCAGTCGGGGGGCTAGCGGGAGGTATCAATATGGCGAGCAGTACTTC. The chain combines TRBV27 with TRBJ2-7; TRBD2 aligns across 11 bases. The CDR3 length is 18 residues. The V and J ends lost 5 bases and 6 bases, in that order; junction bases with no gene match: 18. Germline CDR1 MNHEY, CDR2 SMNVEV (reference sequence).

The genes are TRBV4-3 and TRBJ1-2; 7 bases are a match to TRBD1. V was pared by 3 bases and J by 0 bases, with 13 bases of the junction left unmatched. Per the germline V gene, CDR1 is LGHNA and CDR2 is YSLEER. The CDR3 covers 18 residues. The CDR3 sequence is CASSHVIFMTGSNYGYTF. The CDR3 nucleotides read TGCGCCAGCAGCCACGTAATTTTTATGACAGGGTCTAACTATGGCTACACCTTC.

J is TRBJ2-1 and V is TRBV28; 9 nucleotides line up with TRBD1. With V trimmed by 2 bases and J by 6 bases, 5 bases remained unmatched. The CDR3 totals 15 residues. The germline V gene encodes CDR1 MDHEN and CDR2 SYDVKM. The CDR3 loop reads CASSLIQGAFNEQFF. DNA for the CDR3: TGTGCCAGCAGTTTAATACAGGGGGCTTTCAATGAGCAGTTCTTC.

The chain couples TRBV7-9 to TRBJ2-2; a weak D match, TRBD1 (7 bases). V was cut by 3 bases and J by 5 bases, with 13 bases left in between. CDR1 and CDR2 from the germline V gene are SEHNR and FQNEAQ (reference sequence). This CDR3 is built from 15 residues. CDR3 nucleotide sequence: TGTGCCAGCAGCTTGGGGCCAGGGGGGACCGGGGAGCTGTTTTTT. It encodes CASSLGPGGTGELFF.

The sample holds one count of this clone. The chain is built from TRBV10-3 and TRBJ2-5, with D perhaps TRBD2 (5 bases). CDR3 length: 14 residues. The V gene's germline CDR1 is ENHRY and CDR2 SYGVKD. Trimming removed 6 bases from V and 7 bases from J, with 18 bases in between. CDR3 sequence reads: CAIRDWVEYGTQYF. The CDR3 region has the DNA TGTGCCATCAGGGACTGGGTGGAGTACGGGACCCAGTACTTC.

This chain links TRBV28 with TRBJ2-7; 9 bases are a match to TRBD1. This CDR3 is 12 amino acids long. Unmatched junction bases numbered 3, after V lost 8 bases and J lost 4 bases. Germline lookup yields CDR1 MDHEN and CDR2 SYDVKM. As DNA, the CDR3 is TGTGCCAGCGGGACAGGGAAGTACGAGCAGTACTTC. Translating it yields CASGTGKYEQYF.

The J gene is TRBJ2-5, the V gene TRBV6-4; TRBD2 might be the D (6 bases). In germline, CDR1 is MRHNA, CDR2 SNTAGT. The CDR3 covers 16 residues. Between the trimmed V and J ends, which lost 5 bases and 5 bases, there was a span of 21 bases. The CDR3 DNA reads as TGTGCCAGCAGTTGCCCCCGGCCCGGGCGGGGTGAGACCCAGTACTTC. Protein: CASSCPRPGRGETQYF.

The rearrangement uses TRBV4-3 and TRBJ2-5; TRBD1 is a possible D gene (5 bases). This CDR3 spans 16 amino acids. Germline V gene lookup returns CDR1 LGHNA and CDR2 YSLEER. V lost 1 base to trimming and J lost 4 bases, with 16 bases between them. The CDR3 nucleotides read TGCGCCAGCAGCCAAGGGACCACCCAGGGCAGAGAGACCCAGTACTTC. It codes for CASSQGTTQGRETQYF.

This chain uses TRBV11-3 with TRBJ2-7; the D gene is possibly TRBD1 (6 bases). In germline, CDR1 is SGHNT, CDR2 YENEEA. The germline V and J ends were trimmed by 2 bases and 5 bases, with 7 bases remaining between them. The CDR3 extends over 12 amino acids. The CDR3 here is CASSLNRDEQYF. The DNA for the CDR3 is TGTGCCAGCAGCTTAAACAGGGACGAGCAGTACTTC.

The chain couples TRBV29-1 to TRBJ2-7; D is unclear. Germline assignment: CDR1 SQVTM and CDR2 ANQGSEA. This CDR3 is 12 amino acids long. Trimming took off 4 bases at V and 1 base at J, with 8 bases between the two ends. CDR3 bases: TGCAGCGTTGCAACGGGTTCCTACGAGCAGTACTTC. This translates into CSVATGSYEQYF.

J is TRBJ2-5 and V is TRBV19; D is uncertain. The CDR3 is 12 amino acids. The ends were cut back, 5 bases at V and 9 bases at J, with 13 bases in the middle. The V gene's germline CDR1 is LNHDA and CDR2 SQIVND (reference sequence). This CDR3 reads CASSGRGRSQYF. CDR3 sequence (DNA): TGTGCCAGTAGTGGCCGAGGTAGGTCCCAGTACTTC.

Only a few counts were recorded for this clone. One junction end disagrees with the germline gene, perhaps due to a read error. The CDR3 DNA reads as TGCAGCGTCGAAGAGGACTTGACCTATGGCTACACCTTC. Protein: CSVEEDLTYGYTF. The chain carries TRBV29-1 and TRBJ1-2; D uncertain. CDR3 length equals 13 residues. Germline assignment: CDR1 SQVTM and CDR2 ANQGSEA.

The chain carries TRBV6-4 and TRBJ1-4; 8 bases are a match to TRBD1. The V gene's germline CDR1 is MRHNA and CDR2 SNTAGT. V trimming: 5 bases; J trimming: 8 bases; junction bases outside the gene matches: 7. CDR3 length: 14 residues. The CDR3 protein is CASSRTGRGEKLFF. DNA for the CDR3: TGTGCCAGCAGTCGGACAGGGCGGGGAGAAAAACTGTTTTTT.

CDR3 protein: CASSPYSGAQGSQYF. DNA for the CDR3: TGCGCCAGCAGCCCCTACTCAGGGGCCCAGGGTAGCCAGTACTTC. The chain joins TRBV4-1 to TRBJ2-5, with a weak D call TRBD1 (6 bases). From germline, CDR1 is MGHRA and CDR2 YSYEKL. The CDR3 is 15 amino acids. Deletions cut 4 bases from V and 10 bases from J, with 22 bases between.